Given below is one T cell receptor beta chain in context. This sample was included in a study of Tregs in tolerant kidney transplant recipients. This CDR3 region has 14 residues. CDR1 is LNHDA and CDR2 is SQIVND in the germline V gene (reference sequence). V gave up 5 bases and J gave up 5 bases, with 14 bases separating them. Some clones are missing from TCRdb's copy, which holds only in-frame ones; the method was immunoSEQ multiplex PCR. The sample carries around 85,000 clones, under 95% recorded once. This chain links TRBV19 with TRBJ2-3; possible D gene TRBD1, 5 bases. The clonotype originates from a human donor who received a combined kidney and bone marrow transplant. The sample was Tregs from blood, taken before the transplant. In DNA, the CDR3 is TGTGCCAGTAGTTCACAAAGGGGCCAAGATACGCAGTATTTT. Translated, it gives CASSSQRGQDTQYF.